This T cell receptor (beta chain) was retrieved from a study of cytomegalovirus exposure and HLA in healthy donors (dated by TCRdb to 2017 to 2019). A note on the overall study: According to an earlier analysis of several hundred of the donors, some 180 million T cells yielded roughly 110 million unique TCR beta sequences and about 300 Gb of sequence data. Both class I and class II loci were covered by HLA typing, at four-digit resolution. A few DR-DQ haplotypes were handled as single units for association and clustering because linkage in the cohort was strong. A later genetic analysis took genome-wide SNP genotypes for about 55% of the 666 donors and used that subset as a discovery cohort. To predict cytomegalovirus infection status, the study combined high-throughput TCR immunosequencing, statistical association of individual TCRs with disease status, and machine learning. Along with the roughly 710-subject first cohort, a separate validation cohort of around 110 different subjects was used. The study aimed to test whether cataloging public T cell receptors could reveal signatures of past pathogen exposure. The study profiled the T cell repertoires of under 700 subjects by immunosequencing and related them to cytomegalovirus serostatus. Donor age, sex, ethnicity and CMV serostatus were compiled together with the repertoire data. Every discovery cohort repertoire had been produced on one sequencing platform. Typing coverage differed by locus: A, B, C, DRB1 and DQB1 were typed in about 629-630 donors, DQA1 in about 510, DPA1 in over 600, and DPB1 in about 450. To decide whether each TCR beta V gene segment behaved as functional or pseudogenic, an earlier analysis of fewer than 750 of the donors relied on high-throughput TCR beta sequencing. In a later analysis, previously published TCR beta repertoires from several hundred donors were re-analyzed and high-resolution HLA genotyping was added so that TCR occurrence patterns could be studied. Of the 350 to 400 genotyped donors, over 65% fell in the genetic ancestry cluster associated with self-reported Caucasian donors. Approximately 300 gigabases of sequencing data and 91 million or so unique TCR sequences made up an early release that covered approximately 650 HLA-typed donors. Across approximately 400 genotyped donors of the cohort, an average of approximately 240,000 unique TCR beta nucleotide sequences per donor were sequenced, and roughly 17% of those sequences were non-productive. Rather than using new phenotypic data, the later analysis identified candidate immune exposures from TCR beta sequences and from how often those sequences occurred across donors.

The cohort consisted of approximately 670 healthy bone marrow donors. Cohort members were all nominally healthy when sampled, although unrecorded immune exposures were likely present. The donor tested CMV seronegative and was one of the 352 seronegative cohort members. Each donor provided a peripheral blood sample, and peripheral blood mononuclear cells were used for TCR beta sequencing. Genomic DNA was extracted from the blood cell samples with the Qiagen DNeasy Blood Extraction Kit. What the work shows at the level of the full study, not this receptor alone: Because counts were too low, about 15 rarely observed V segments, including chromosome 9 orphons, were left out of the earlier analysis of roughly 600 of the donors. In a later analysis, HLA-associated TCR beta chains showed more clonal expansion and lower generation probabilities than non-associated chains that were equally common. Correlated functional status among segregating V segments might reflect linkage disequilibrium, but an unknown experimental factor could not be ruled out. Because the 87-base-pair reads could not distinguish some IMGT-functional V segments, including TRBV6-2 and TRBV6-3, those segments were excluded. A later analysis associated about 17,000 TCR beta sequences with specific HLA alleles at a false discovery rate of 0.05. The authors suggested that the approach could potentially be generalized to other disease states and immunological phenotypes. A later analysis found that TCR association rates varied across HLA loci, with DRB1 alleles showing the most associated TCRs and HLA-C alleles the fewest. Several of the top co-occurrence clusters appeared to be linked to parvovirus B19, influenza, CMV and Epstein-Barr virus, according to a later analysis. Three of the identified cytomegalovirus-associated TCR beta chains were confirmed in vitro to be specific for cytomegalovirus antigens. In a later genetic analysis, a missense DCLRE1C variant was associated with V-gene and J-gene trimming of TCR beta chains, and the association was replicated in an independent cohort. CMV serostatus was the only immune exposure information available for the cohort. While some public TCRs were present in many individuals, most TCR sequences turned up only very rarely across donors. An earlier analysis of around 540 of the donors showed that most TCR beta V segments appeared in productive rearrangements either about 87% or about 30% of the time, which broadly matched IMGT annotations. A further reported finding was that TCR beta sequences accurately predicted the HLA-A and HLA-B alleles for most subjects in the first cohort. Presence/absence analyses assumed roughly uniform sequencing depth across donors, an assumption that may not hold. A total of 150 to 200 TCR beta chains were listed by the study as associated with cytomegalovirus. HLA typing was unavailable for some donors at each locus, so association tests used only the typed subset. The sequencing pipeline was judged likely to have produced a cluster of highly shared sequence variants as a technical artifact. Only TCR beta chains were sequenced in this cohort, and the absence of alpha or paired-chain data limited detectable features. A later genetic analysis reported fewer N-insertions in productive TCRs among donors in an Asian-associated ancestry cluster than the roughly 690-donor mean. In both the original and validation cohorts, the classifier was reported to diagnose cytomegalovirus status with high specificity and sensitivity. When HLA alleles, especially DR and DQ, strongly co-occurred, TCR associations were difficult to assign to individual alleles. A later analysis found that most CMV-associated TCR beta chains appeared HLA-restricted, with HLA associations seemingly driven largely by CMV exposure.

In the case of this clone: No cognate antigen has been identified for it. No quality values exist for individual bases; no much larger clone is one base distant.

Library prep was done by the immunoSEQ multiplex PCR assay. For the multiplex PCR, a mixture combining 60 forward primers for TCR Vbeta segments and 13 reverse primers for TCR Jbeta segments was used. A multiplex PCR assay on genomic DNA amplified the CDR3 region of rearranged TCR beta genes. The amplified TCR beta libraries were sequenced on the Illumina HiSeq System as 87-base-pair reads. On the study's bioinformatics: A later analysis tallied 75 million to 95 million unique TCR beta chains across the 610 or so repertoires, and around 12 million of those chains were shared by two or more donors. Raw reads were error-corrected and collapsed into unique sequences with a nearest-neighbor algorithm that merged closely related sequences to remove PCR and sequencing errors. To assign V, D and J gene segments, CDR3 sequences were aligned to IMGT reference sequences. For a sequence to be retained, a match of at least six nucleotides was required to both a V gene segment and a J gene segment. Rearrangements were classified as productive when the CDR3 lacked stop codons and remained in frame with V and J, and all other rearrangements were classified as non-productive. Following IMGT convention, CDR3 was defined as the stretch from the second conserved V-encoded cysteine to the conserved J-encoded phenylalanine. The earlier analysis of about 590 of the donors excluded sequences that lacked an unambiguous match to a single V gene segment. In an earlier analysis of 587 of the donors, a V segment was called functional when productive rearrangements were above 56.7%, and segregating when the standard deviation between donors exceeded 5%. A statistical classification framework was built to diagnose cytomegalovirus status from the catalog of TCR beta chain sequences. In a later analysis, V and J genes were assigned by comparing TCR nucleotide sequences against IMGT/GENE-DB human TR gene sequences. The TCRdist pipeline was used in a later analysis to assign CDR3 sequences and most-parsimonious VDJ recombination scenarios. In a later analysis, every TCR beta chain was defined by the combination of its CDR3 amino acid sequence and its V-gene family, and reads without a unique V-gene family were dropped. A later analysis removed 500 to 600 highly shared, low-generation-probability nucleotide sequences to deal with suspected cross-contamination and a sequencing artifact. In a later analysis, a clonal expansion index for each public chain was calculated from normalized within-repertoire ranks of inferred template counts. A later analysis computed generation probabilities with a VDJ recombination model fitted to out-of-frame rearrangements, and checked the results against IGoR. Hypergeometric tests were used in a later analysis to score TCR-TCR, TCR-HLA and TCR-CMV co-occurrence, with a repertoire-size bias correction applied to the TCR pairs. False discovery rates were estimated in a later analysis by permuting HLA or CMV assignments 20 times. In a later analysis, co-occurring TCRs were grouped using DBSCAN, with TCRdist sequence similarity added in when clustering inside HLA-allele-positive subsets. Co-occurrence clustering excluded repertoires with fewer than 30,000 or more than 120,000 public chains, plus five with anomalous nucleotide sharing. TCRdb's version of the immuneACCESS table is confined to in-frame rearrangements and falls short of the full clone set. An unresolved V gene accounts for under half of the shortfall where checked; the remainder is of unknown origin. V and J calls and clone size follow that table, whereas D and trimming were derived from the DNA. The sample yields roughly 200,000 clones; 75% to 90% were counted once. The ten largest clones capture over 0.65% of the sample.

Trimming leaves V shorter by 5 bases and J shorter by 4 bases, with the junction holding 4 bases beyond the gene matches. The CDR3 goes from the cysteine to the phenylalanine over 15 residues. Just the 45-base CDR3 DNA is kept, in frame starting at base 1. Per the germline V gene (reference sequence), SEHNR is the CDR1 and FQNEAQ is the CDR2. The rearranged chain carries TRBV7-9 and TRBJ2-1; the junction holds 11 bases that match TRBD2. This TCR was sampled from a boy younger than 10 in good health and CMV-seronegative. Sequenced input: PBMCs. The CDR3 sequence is CASSPRLAGYNEQFF. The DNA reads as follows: TGTGCCAGCAGCCCTAGACTAGCGGGATACAATGAGCAGTTCTTC.